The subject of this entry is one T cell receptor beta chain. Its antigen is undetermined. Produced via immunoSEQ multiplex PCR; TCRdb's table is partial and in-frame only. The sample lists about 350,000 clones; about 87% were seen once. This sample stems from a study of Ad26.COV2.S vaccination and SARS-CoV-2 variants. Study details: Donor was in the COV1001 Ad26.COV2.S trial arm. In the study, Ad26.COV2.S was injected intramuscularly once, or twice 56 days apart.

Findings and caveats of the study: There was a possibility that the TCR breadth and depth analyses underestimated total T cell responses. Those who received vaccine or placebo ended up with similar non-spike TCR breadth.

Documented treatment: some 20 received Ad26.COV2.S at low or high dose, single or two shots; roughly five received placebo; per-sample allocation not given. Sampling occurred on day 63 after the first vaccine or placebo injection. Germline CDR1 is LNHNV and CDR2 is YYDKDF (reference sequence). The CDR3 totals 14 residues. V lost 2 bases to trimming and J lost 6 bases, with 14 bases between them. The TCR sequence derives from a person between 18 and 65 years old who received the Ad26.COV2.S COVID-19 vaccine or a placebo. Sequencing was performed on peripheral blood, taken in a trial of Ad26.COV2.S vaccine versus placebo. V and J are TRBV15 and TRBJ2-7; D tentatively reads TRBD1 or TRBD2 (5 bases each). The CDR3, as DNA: TGTGCCACCAGCAGAAAACTAGGGGCCTCCGAGCAGTACTTC. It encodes CATSRKLGASEQYF.